This paragraph reports one T cell receptor (beta chain). A read error is possible here, since a much larger clone lies one base away. These data are taken from a study of prognosis after radiotherapy for stage I lung cancer. The germline V gene encodes CDR1 MNHEY and CDR2 SVGEGT. The CDR3 covers 13 residues. The authors amplified TCR beta CDR3 from genomic DNA using two-round multiplex PCR. It was primers specific to each TRBV and TRBJ gene that first-round PCR used. TCRdb itself ran the multiplex PCR reads through MiXCR, one entry per CDR3 protein. Of about 30,000 distinct CDR3 sequences in the sample, 30% to 40% were seen once.

The receptor's source is a donor aged 50 or older with non-small cell lung cancer. Sequences were derived from PBMCs, sampled before or after stereotactic body radiation therapy (not recorded which). The chain joins TRBV6-2 or TRBV6-3 to TRBJ2-2; D might be TRBD2 (5 bases). The CDR3: CASSFGVTVELFF. CDR3 nucleotides: TGTGCCAGCAGTTTCGGGGTTACCGTGGAGCTGTTTTTT.